The sequence of this T cell receptor beta chain was determined in a study of blood T cell repertoires in COVID-19. Across the whole study: The samples span acute and convalescent COVID-19 from the United States, Italy and Spain. T cells, B-cell-depleted T cells, or PBMCs supplied cDNA or gDNA.

Under the authors' procedure: Researchers report that nucleated cell counts were estimated from reference gene primer amplification. The method was immunoSEQ multiplex PCR; TCRdb's version includes in-frame clones alone and lacks a portion of them. V and J calls and clone size come straight from that table; D and trimming were deduced from the DNA. Altogether approximately 74,000 clones are present, under 95% being singletons, with the ten largest covering 4.8%. Germline loops: CDR1 SGHVS, CDR2 FQNEAQ. The CDR3 sequence is 14 residues long. Losses at the gene ends were 2 bases for V and 4 bases for J; bases not matched to a gene: 2.

The chain couples TRBV7-8 to TRBJ2-7; 10 bases map to TRBD1. The sequence derives from a woman aged 55-75 years with active COVID-19. The sample taken for sequencing was peripheral blood. The CDR3 nucleotides read TGTGCCAGCAGCTTACCGGGACAGGGGTACGAGCAGTACTTC. As protein: CASSLPGQGYEQYF.